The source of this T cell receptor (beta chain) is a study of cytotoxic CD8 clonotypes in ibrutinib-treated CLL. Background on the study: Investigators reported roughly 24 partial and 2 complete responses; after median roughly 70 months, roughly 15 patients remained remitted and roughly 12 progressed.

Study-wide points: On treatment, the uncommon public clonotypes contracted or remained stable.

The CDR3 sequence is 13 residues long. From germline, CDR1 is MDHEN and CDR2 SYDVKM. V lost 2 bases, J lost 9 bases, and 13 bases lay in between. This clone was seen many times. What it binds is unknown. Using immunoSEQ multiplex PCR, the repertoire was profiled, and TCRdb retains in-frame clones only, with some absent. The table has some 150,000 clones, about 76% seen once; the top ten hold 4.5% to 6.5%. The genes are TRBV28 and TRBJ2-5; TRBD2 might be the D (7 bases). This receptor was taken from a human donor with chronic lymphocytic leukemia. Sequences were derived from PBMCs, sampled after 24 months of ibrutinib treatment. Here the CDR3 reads CASSLRGAQAQYF. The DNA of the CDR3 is TGTGCCAGCAGTTTACGGGGGGCACAGGCCCAGTACTTC.